These T cell receptor beta chains were read from a single sample in a study of cytomegalovirus exposure and HLA in healthy donors. Sequenced by immunoSEQ multiplex PCR; TCRdb stores in-frame clones only, minus some. The sample lists 150,000 to 200,000 clones, around four fifths occurring once. Sequences were obtained from PBMCs. These receptors all stem from a man between 18 and 29 years old in good health and CMV-seronegative. Each CDR3 is given with its conserved first and last residue. Each record gives: V gene, D gene, clone size, J gene, CDR3 protein, CDR3 DNA. A D gene is named only where the DNA matches it firmly. Expanded clones get a size class; other rows say once, few or many, or leave the size out.

TRBV30	-	-	TRBJ1-5	CAWSDGASTNQPQHF	TGTGCCTGGAGTGACGGAGCCAGCACCAATCAGCCCCAGCATTTT
TRBV7-2	-	-	TRBJ1-1	CASTSRGTEAFF	TGTGCCAGCACCTCTAGGGGTACTGAAGCTTTCTTT
TRBV27	TRBD1	-	TRBJ2-7	CASSPGQAIYEQYF	TGTGCCAGCAGTCCCGGACAGGCGATTTACGAGCAGTACTTC
TRBV7-8	-	-	TRBJ2-2	CASSRTDLAYTGELFF	TGTGCCAGCAGCCGAACGGACTTAGCATACACCGGGGAGCTGTTTTTT
TRBV6-5	-	-	TRBJ1-4	CASSYSRQAGEKLFF	TGTGCCAGCAGTTACTCGAGGCAGGCAGGGGAAAAACTGTTTTTT
TRBV7-9	-	-	TRBJ2-5	CASSLGGPGGTQYF	TGTGCCAGCAGCTTAGGGGGGCCTGGCGGGACCCAGTACTTC
TRBV2	-	-	TRBJ2-2	CASSPNNGELFF	TGTGCCAGCAGTCCTAATAACGGGGAGCTGTTTTTT
TRBV7-9	TRBD1	-	TRBJ2-5	CASSLPTGRETQYF	TGTGCCAGCAGCTTGCCGACAGGGCGGGAGACCCAGTACTTC
TRBV15	-	-	TRBJ2-5	CATSRIKTMQETQYF	TGTGCCACCAGCAGGATTAAGACAATGCAAGAGACCCAGTACTTC
TRBV5-4	TRBD1	-	TRBJ2-7	CASSPGQGTPPYEQYF	TGTGCCAGCAGCCCCGGACAGGGGACACCTCCCTACGAGCAGTACTTC
TRBV5-5	-	few	TRBJ2-7	CASSLADIPYEQYF	TGTGCCAGCAGCTTGGCGGACATTCCCTACGAGCAGTACTTC
TRBV5-1	TRBD1	few	TRBJ1-2	CASSFTGGYGYTF	TGCGCCAGCAGCTTTACAGGGGGCTACGGCTACACCTTC
TRBV4-1	TRBD2	-	TRBJ2-5	CASSQIIGLAGGGETQYF	TGCGCCAGCAGCCAAATCATCGGGCTAGCGGGAGGAGGGGAGACCCAGTACTTC
TRBV7-2	TRBD2	-	TRBJ2-3	CASSLTGLVDDTQYF	TGTGCCAGCAGCTTAACTGGACTAGTTGACGATACGCAGTATTTT
TRBV9	-	-	TRBJ1-2	CASSTGPYGYTF	TGTGCCAGCAGCACCGGTCCCTATGGCTACACCTTC
TRBV9	TRBD2	-	TRBJ2-1	CASSDSLAGGPRAYNEQFF	TGTGCCAGCAGCGACTCACTAGCGGGAGGGCCAAGGGCCTACAATGAGCAGTTCTTC
TRBV7-9	-	-	TRBJ2-7	CASSLGQTSYEQYF	TGTGCCAGCAGCTTAGGACAGACCTCCTACGAGCAGTACTTC
TRBV5-8	TRBD1	-	TRBJ2-3	CASSWGRTSQGGGQYF	TGTGCCAGCAGCTGGGGGCGTACTAGTCAAGGGGGCGGGCAGTATTTT
TRBV5-5	-	few	TRBJ2-7	CASSSGLHEQYF	TGTGCCAGCAGCTCAGGACTCCACGAGCAGTACTTC
TRBV7-8	TRBD1	-	TRBJ2-2	CASSFTGVGELFF	TGTGCCAGCAGCTTCACAGGGGTCGGGGAGCTGTTTTTT
TRBV5-5	TRBD2	-	TRBJ2-5	CASSLEREGHGTQYF	TGTGCCAGCAGCTTGGAACGGGAGGGCCATGGGACCCAGTACTTC
TRBV5-3	TRBD1	-	TRBJ2-2	CARSRQGSGELFF	TGTGCCAGAAGCAGACAGGGGTCCGGGGAGCTGTTTTTT
TRBV7-9	TRBD2	-	TRBJ2-7	CASSLSEREVHEQYF	TGTGCCAGCAGCCTCTCGGAGCGGGAGGTCCACGAGCAGTACTTC
TRBV19	-	-	TRBJ1-1	CASSILWTDMNTEAFF	TGTGCCAGTAGTATCCTCTGGACAGATATGAACACTGAAGCTTTCTTT
TRBV6-5	-	-	TRBJ1-2	CASSYSSQGFSGYTF	TGTGCCAGCAGTTACTCGAGTCAGGGCTTCTCTGGCTACACCTTC